This T cell receptor beta chain was documented in a study of shared clonotypes between healthy human individuals. The J segment lost 6 bases and the V segment lost 2 bases, leaving 4 bases of the junction unmatched. The CDR3 contains 13 residues. The germline V gene has CDR1 LGHNA and CDR2 YSLEER. Naive CD8 cells comprised CD45RO-negative, CCR7-positively selected cells, excluding terminally differentiated effector memory CD45RA+ cells. This table comes from immunoSEQ multiplex PCR, and its TCRdb copy is limited to in-frame clones, with some not included. Here the sample spans about 2.2 million clones, under 95% being singletons.

The sequence came from a man aged 18 to 35 in good health. Some clones in this sample may be carry-over from other donors' samples. Sequencing was performed on naive CD8+ T cells from PBMCs. The chain joins TRBV4-3 to TRBJ2-7, with 7 bases matching TRBD2. The DNA of the CDR3 is TGCGCCAGCAGCCAAAGTGGCGGGGGCGAGCAGTACTTC. It codes for CASSQSGGGEQYF.